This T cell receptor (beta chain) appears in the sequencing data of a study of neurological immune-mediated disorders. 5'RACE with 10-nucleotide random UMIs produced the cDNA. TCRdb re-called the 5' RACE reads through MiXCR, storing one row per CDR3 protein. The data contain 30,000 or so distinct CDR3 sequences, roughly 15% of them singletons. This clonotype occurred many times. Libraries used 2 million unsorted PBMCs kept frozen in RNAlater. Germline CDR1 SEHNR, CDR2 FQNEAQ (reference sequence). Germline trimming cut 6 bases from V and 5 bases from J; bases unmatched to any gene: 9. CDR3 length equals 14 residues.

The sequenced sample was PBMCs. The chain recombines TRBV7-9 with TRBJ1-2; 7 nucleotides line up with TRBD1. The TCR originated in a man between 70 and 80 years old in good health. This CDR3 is CASSIERQGYGYTF. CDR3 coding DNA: TGTGCCAGCAGTATCGAAAGACAGGGATATGGCTACACCTTC.